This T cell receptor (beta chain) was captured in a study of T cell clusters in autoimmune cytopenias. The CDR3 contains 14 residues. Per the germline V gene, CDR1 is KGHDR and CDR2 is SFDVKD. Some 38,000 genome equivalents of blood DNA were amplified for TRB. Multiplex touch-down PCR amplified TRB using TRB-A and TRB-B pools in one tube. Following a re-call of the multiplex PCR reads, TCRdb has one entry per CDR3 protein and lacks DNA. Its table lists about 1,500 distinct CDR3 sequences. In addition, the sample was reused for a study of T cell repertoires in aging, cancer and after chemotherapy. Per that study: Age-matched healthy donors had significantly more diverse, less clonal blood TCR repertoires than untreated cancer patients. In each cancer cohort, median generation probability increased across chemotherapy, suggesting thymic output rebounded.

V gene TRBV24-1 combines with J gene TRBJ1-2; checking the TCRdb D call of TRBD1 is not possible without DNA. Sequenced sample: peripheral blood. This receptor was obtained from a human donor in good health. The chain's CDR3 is CATSDWGQLTGYTF.